This TCR beta chain was documented in a study of T cells after yellow fever vaccination. The V end lost 5 bases, the J end lost 4 bases, and 18 bases lay between the germline ends. CDR3 length equals 16 residues. Looked up from germline, CDR1 is MDHEN and CDR2 is SYDVKM. This clonotype was recorded many times. TCR cDNA, made by 5'RACE template switching, carried an added universal primer site and UMIs. A single record per CDR3 protein comes from TCRdb applying MiXCR to the 5' RACE reads. The sample lists approximately 85,000 distinct CDR3 sequences, less than 15% occurring once. Overall study results and limits: Reappearance after the booster was seen for most primary-vaccination clones, at 95% to 98% CD4 and 75% to 90% CD8.

This sample comprised CD8+ T cells not binding an NS4B(214-222) dextramer, sorted from PBMCs, obtained about 21 days after the first yellow fever vaccination. The clonotype comes from a man aged 18 to 29 who received the YFV17D yellow fever vaccine. V and J are TRBV28 and TRBJ1-5; D is ambiguous. The CDR3 DNA sequence: TGTGCCAGCAGTAGAAGGCAGCCCCTTTCTAATCAGCCCCAGCATTTT. It codes for CASSRRQPLSNQPQHF.